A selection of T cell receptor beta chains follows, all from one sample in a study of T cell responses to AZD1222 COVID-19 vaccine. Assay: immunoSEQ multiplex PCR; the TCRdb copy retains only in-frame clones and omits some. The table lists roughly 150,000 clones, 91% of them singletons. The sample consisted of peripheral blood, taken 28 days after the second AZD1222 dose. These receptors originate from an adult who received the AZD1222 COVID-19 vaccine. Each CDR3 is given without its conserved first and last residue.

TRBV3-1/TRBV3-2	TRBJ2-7	ASSHLQGHEGQY
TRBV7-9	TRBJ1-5	ASSYDRESNQPQH
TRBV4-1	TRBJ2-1	ASSQIGGRDEQF
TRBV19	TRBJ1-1	ASRPSGGYTEAF
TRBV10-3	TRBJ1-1	AISGTGALNTEAF
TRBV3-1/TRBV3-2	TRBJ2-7	ASSPLGRDRYDEQY
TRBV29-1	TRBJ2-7	SVSPTGADEQY
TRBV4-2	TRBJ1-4	ASSQDLQGAGNEKLF
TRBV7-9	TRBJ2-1	ASSFPGLAGGTEQF
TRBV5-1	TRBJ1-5	ASSLGQGNSNQPQH
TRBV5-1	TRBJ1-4	ASSPGATNEKLF
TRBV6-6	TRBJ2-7	ATSTGSSYEQY
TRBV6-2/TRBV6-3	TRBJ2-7	ASSPPWTRSSYEQY
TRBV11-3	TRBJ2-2	ASSRGPGGSTGELF
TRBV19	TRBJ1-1	ASSIWFDTEAF
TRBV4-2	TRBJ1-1	ASSQGPPSSRRAEAF
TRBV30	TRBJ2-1	AWSPVNEQF
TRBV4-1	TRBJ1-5	ASSHPWAANSNQPQH
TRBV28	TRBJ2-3	ASSRDRATDTQY
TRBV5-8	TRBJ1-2	ASSLSGQSLNYGYT
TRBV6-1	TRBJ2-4	ASSEQGARANIQY
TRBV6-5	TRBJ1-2	ASTRDSYGYT
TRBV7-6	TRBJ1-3	ASSLDTVSGNTIY
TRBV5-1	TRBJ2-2	ASSLGGSTGELF
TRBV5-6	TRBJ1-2	ASSLASWDGYT
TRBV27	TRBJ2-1	ASSLYGGGTDGKVWGQF
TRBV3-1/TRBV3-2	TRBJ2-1	ASSHVAGGGANEQF
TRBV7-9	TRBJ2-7	ASSKSHDGSSSYEQY
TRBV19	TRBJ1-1	ASSSRANTEAF
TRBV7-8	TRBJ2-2	ASSLDWQTGELF
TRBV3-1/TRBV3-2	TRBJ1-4	ASSQSTGLTNEKLF
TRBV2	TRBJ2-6	ASTPRRRSGANVLT
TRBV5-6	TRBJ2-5	ASSLDRGRETQY
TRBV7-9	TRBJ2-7	ASSLVAGGPYEQY
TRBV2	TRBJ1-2	ARGTLRGYT
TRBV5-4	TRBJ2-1	ASSQERGYNEQF
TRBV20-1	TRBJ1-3	SASGGFNTIY
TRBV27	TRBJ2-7	ASSHRGTYYEQY
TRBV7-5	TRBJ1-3	ARSLWRLRQDGGNTIY
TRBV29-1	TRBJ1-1	SVDRTGSTEAF
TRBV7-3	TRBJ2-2	ASSLQRNTGELF
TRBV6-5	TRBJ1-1	ASRGEGGTAEAF
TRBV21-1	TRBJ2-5	ASSQRDRGTPQETQY
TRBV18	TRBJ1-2	ASSLLETRGHYGYT
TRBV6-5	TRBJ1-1	ASSYLGGSTEAF
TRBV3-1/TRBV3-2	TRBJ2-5	ASSRGQGETQY
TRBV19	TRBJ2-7	ASGRGGDYEQY
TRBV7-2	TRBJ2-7	ASSLRYEQY
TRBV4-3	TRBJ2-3	ASSQTLAGGADTQY
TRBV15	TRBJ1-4	ATSRERSEKLF
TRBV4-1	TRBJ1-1	ASSQVWWDRRNTEAF
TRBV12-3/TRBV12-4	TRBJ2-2	ASSLMLSGELF